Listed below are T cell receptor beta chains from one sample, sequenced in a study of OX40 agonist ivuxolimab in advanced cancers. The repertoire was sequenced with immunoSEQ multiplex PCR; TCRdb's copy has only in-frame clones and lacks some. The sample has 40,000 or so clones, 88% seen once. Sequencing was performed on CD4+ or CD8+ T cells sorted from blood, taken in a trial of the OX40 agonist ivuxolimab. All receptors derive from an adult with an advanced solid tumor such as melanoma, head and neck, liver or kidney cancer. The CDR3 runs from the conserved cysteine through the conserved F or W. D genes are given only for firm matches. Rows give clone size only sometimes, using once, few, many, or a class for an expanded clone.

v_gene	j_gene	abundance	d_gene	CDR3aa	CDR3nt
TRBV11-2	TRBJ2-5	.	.	CASSYTHTGKETQYF	TGTGCCAGCAGCTACACCCATACAGGGAAAGAGACCCAGTACTTC
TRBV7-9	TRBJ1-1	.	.	CASSPRGGQTEAFF	TGTGCCAGCAGCCCCCGAGGGGGTCAGACTGAAGCTTTCTTT
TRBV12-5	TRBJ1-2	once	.	CASGLESPRDGYTF	TGTGCTAGTGGTTTGGAGTCACCGAGGGATGGCTACACCTTC
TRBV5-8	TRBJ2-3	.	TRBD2	CASSRLAGGLNTQYF	TGTGCCAGCAGCCGCCTAGCGGGGGGGCTCAATACGCAGTATTTT
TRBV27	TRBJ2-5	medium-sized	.	CASSLGGTQYF	TGTGCCAGCAGTTTAGGGGGGACCCAGTACTTC
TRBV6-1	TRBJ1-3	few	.	CASSEPTAAGNTIYF	TGTGCCAGCAGTGAACCCACGGCGGCGGGAAACACCATATATTTT
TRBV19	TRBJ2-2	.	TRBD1	CASTDREFGGELFF	TGTGCCAGTACGGACAGGGAGTTTGGCGGGGAGCTGTTTTTT
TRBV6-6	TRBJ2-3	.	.	CASKEVATRTDTQYF	TGTGCCAGCAAAGAGGTAGCGACTCGCACAGATACGCAGTATTTT
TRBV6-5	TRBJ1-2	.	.	CASSYVDRHGYTF	TGTGCCAGCAGTTACGTCGACAGGCACGGCTACACCTTC
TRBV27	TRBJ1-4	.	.	CASSLVTATNEKLFF	TGTGCCAGCAGTTTAGTGACGGCAACTAATGAAAAACTGTTTTTT
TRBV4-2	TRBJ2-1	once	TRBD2	CASSQTLLGGDNEQFF	TGTGCCAGCAGCCAAACCCTCCTCGGGGGGGACAATGAGCAGTTCTTC
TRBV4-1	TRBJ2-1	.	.	CASSQNHEQFF	TGCGCCAGCAGCCAGAACCATGAGCAGTTCTTC
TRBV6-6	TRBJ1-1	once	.	CASSYQGITEAFF	TGTGCCAGCAGTTACCAGGGAATTACTGAAGCTTTCTTT
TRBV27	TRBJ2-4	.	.	CASSPGGWDIQYF	TGTGCCAGCAGTCCCGGGGGCTGGGACATTCAGTACTTC
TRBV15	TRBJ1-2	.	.	CATSPQGLYGYTF	TGTGCCACCAGCCCACAGGGACTCTATGGCTACACCTTC
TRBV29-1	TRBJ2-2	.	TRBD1	CSVLVDRGQNTGELFF	TGCAGCGTCCTCGTAGACAGGGGGCAGAACACCGGGGAGCTGTTTTTT
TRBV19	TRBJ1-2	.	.	CASSLRPGLYGYTF	TGTGCCAGTAGTCTCAGACCGGGACTCTATGGCTACACCTTC
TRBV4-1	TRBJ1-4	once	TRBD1	CASSPEGASEKLFF	TGCGCCAGCAGCCCTGAGGGGGCGAGTGAAAAACTGTTTTTT
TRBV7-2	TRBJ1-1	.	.	CASSLPRGMNTEAFF	TGTGCCAGCAGCTTACCGAGGGGCATGAACACTGAAGCTTTCTTT
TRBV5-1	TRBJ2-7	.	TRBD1	CASSLRGRVYEQYF	TGCGCCAGCAGCTTAAGGGGGCGAGTTTACGAGCAGTACTTC
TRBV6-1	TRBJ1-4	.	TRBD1	CASWDREKLFF	TGTGCCAGCTGGGACAGGGAAAAACTGTTTTTT
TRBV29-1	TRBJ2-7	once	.	CSVPAGHEQYF	TGCAGCGTTCCCGCAGGGCACGAGCAGTACTTC
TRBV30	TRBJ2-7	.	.	CAWRGGVREQYF	TGTGCCTGGAGAGGTGGTGTTCGAGAGCAGTACTTC
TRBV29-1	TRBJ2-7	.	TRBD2	CSVENRRGSYEQYF	TGCAGCGTTGAAAATAGGCGGGGGTCCTACGAGCAGTACTTC